The 2 T cell receptor beta chains given below trace back to one sample, sequenced in a study of blood T cell repertoires in COVID-19. Profiling relied on immunoSEQ multiplex PCR, and the TCRdb table lists in-frame clones only, not all of them. The sample records some 190,000 clones, roughly three quarters being singletons. The specimen was peripheral blood. The receptors come from a woman aged 45-60 years with active or convalescent COVID-19.

The chain couples TRBV6-2 or TRBV6-3 to TRBJ2-5; 13 bases fit TRBD2. The CDR3 has 16 residues. Germline V CDR1 and CDR2: MNHEY, SVGEGT. Trimming at V came to 5 bases and at J to 6 bases, leaving 9 bases not matched to a gene. The DNA for the CDR3 is TGTGCCAGCAGTCCACTGGGACTAGCGGGAAGGAAGACCCAGTACTTC. As protein: CASSPLGLAGRKTQYF.

This chain uses TRBV18 with TRBJ1-4; 11 nucleotides agree with TRBD1. The germline CDR1 and CDR2 sequences are KGHSH and LQKENI. This CDR3 region has 17 residues. V lost 2 bases, J lost 3 bases, and 5 bases stayed unmatched. In DNA form, the CDR3 reads TGTGCCAGCTCACCAGGACAGGGGGCCGTCGCTAATGAAAAACTGTTTTTT. Protein sequence: CASSPGQGAVANEKLFF.